The 20 T cell receptor beta chains presented below share a single source sample, sequenced in a study of T cells in Graves' hyperthyroidism and ophthalmopathy. Using RNA transcripts as the source, TCR beta CDR3 regions were amplified. A first-round RT-PCR of the TCR CDR3 used the HTBI primer set. One entry per CDR3 protein results from TCRdb running MiXCR on the multiplex PCR reads. The sample includes around 600,000 distinct CDR3 sequences, over 12% seen only once; the top ten take 7% to 9%. The specimen sequenced was blood. These receptors all come from a woman in her late teens or twenties with Graves' ophthalmopathy.

The table lists this clonotype with a few counts. This chain uses TRBV18 with TRBJ1-1, with 10 bases identical to TRBD1. Germline loops: CDR1 KGHSH, CDR2 LQKENI. V lost 2 bases to trimming and J lost 4 bases; unmatched junction nucleotides: 7. The CDR3 is made up of 16 amino acids. DNA for the CDR3: TGTGCCAGCTCACCATCGAACCGGGACAGGGGCACTGAAGCTTTCTTT. Translated: CASSPSNRDRGTEAFF.

This clonotype has a single count. The gene calls are TRBV6-1 and TRBJ2-1; 8 bases agree with TRBD2. After removal of 3 bases from V and 7 bases from J, the junction contained 5 bases not matched to a gene. The germline CDR1 and CDR2 sequences are MNHNS and SASEGT. The CDR3 spans 14 residues. The CDR3 nucleotides read TGTGCCAGCAGTGAGCTAGCGGGCGGGAATGAGCAGTTCTTC. It yields the protein CASSELAGGNEQFF.

At least ten counts were recorded for this clonotype. The chain is built from TRBV20-1 and TRBJ2-1, with 9 bases identical to TRBD2. Germline V CDR1 and CDR2: DFQATT, SNEGSKA (reference sequence). The CDR3 runs 15 residues. Unmatched junction bases numbered 8, after V lost 0 bases and J lost 8 bases. The CDR3 region is CSARDGIAGVYEQFF. CDR3 bases: TGCAGTGCTAGAGATGGGATAGCGGGAGTCTATGAGCAGTTCTTC.

In its sample, this clonotype was seen many times. The CDR3 sequence: CASSFMGQGADTEAFF. In DNA, the CDR3 is TGTGCCAGCAGTTTTATGGGGCAGGGGGCCGACACTGAAGCTTTCTTT. V is TRBV28 and J is TRBJ1-1; 8 bases agree with TRBD1. Germline loops: CDR1 MDHEN, CDR2 SYDVKM. The CDR3 consists of 16 residues. V was pared by 3 bases and J by 3 bases, with 9 bases of the junction left unmatched. Full variable domain (rest looked up from reference TRBV28 and TRBJ1-1): DVKVTQSSRYLVKRTGEKVFLECVQDMDHENMFWYRQDPGLGLRLIYFSYDVKMKEKGDIPEGYSVSREKKERFSLILESASTNQTSMYLCASSFMGQGADTEAFFGQGTRLTVV.

There are a few counts of this clonotype. This chain links TRBV28 with TRBJ1-5, with 9 bases aligning to TRBD1. The CDR3 runs to 16 residues. Germline CDR1 and CDR2: MDHEN and SYDVKM. The trim removed 2 bases at V and 6 bases at J, leaving 8 bases unmatched. The CDR3 DNA sequence: TGTGCCAGCAGTTTAGTAGGACAGGGGTCAGTTCAGCCCCAGCATTTT. It codes for CASSLVGQGSVQPQHF. Combining the CDR3 with reference TRBV28 and TRBJ1-5 gives the whole variable domain DVKVTQSSRYLVKRTGEKVFLECVQDMDHENMFWYRQDPGLGLRLIYFSYDVKMKEKGDIPEGYSVSREKKERFSLILESASTNQTSMYLCASSLVGQGSVQPQHFGDGTRLSIL.

This clonotype has just one count. A much bigger clone sits one base away, suggesting this may be a read error. The genes are TRBV18 and TRBJ2-1, with unresolved D. This CDR3 is 13 amino acids long. Germline assignment: CDR1 KGHSH and CDR2 LQKENI. CDR3 amino acids: CASTPTSYNEQFF. CDR3 bases: TGTGCCAGCACACCTACTTCCTACAATGAGCAGTTCTTC.

This clonotype was picked up one time. The chain joins TRBV20-1 to TRBJ2-3; TRBD2 matches at 7 bases. Germline CDR1 is DFQATT and CDR2 is SNEGSKA (reference sequence). This CDR3 is 18 amino acids long. Trimming at V came to 1 base and at J to 2 bases, leaving 15 bases not matched to a gene. CDR3 coding DNA: TGCAGTGCTAGAGTCTGGGCGGGGCTAGCGGCAAACACAGATACGCAGTATTTT. It yields the protein CSARVWAGLAANTDTQYF.

J is TRBJ2-5 and V is TRBV5-8; D not resolved. The V and J ends lost 0 bases and 4 bases respectively, with 13 bases between them. Germline CDR1 and CDR2: SGHTS and YDEGEE. The CDR3 length is 15 residues. In nucleotides, the CDR3 is TGTGCCAGCAGCTTGGGACAAGGGCAAGGAGAGACCCAGTACTTC. Amino acid sequence: CASSLGQGQGETQYF.

At least ten counts were recorded for this clonotype. V and J are TRBV6-1 and TRBJ2-2; D possibly uses TRBD1 or TRBD2 (5 bases each). This CDR3 is 16 amino acids long. Trimming took off 6 bases at V and 0 bases at J, with 14 bases between the two ends. CDR1 MNHNS and CDR2 SASEGT come from the germline V gene. CDR3 DNA: TGTGCCAGCAGGGGCCGGGGCCGGACGAACACCGGGGAGCTGTTTTTT. This encodes CASRGRGRTNTGELFF.

This clonotype was observed many times. J is TRBJ1-5 and V is TRBV28, with 10 bases matching TRBD1. V shed 5 bases, J shed 4 bases, and the junction held 8 bases outside the gene matches. The CDR3 loop spans 16 amino acids. CDR1 and CDR2 from the germline V gene are MDHEN and SYDVKM. The DNA of the CDR3 is TGTGCCAGCAGTCCTATGGGGACAGGGGCGAATCAGCCCCAGCATTTT. This encodes CASSPMGTGANQPQHF.

Turning to this clonotype: The conserved closing phenylalanine or tryptophan is absent in this CDR3, likely reflecting a read error. This chain uses TRBV20-1 with TRBJ2-1; 9 bases line up with TRBD2. The CDR3 totals 15 residues. The junction had 5 bases not matched to a gene; V was cut back by 1 base and J by 4 bases. Germline lookup yields CDR1 DFQATT and CDR2 SNEGSKA (reference sequence). CDR3: CSARAPSGIYNEQFS. In DNA form, the CDR3 reads TGCAGTGCTAGAGCTCCTAGCGGGATTTACAATGAGCAGTTCTCC.

This chain links TRBV7-9 with TRBJ1-2; a weak D match, TRBD1 (5 bases). The germline gives CDR1 SEHNR, CDR2 FQNEAQ (reference sequence). Between the trimmed V and J ends, which lost 2 bases and 6 bases, there was a span of 22 bases. This CDR3 is 17 amino acids long. CDR3 sequence reads: CASSLRPRGGSGHGYTF. CDR3 sequence (DNA): TGTGCCAGCAGCTTAAGGCCCCGCGGGGGTTCCGGGCATGGCTACACCTTC.

This clonotype came up many times. The chain couples TRBV20-1 to TRBJ2-3; possibly TRBD1 for D (6 bases). Between the trimmed V and J ends, which lost 5 bases and 0 bases, there was a span of 12 bases. The length of the CDR3 is 14 residues. Germline V CDR1 and CDR2: DFQATT, SNEGSKA (reference sequence). CDR3 residues: CSASGTSSTDTQYF. The DNA for the CDR3 is TGCAGTGCTTCGGGGACATCTAGCACAGATACGCAGTATTTT.

This clonotype was recorded at least ten times. This rearrangement joins TRBV20-1 to TRBJ2-7; D not certain. V lost 4 bases and J lost 2, with 9 bases in between. Germline assignment: CDR1 DFQATT and CDR2 SNEGSKA (reference sequence). This CDR3 has 12 amino acids. This chain's CDR3 is CSAKEITYEQYF. The CDR3 DNA sequence: TGCAGTGCTAAGGAGATAACCTACGAGCAGTACTTC.

The gene calls are TRBV3-2 and TRBJ2-3. TRBV3-2 is a pseudogene. This CDR3 is built from 16 residues. Here the CDR3 reads CASVQGRGLATDTQYF. The CDR3 coding sequence is TGTGCCAGCGTTCAAGGTCGCGGACTAGCGACAGATACGCAGTATTTT.

This clonotype was recorded many times. The J gene is TRBJ1-2, the V gene TRBV5-1; 9 nucleotides align to TRBD1. This CDR3 is built from 16 residues. With V trimmed by 0 bases and J by 3 bases, 6 bases remained unmatched. Germline assignment: CDR1 SGHRS and CDR2 YFSETQ. Written as DNA, the CDR3 is TGCGCCAGCAGCTTGGCCGTTGGACAGGGGTACTATGGCTACACCTTC. This sequence encodes CASSLAVGQGYYGYTF.

This clonotype has at least ten counts. The chain carries TRBV20-1 and TRBJ2-7, with D perhaps matching TRBD2 (7 bases). CDR1 is DFQATT and CDR2 is SNEGSKA in the germline V gene (reference sequence). The CDR3 extends over 12 amino acids. V was shortened by 7 bases and J by 6 bases, with 16 bases between the two germline ends. The DNA of the CDR3 is TGCAGTGTTGGGGGGGCTCACCGCGAGCAGTACTTC. Encoded protein: CSVGGAHREQYF.

This clonotype was observed a single time. This sequence may be a read error, since a much larger clone differs from it by one base. The V gene is TRBV7-2, the J gene TRBJ2-1; 7 bases agree with TRBD2. Germline CDR1 and CDR2: SGHTA and FQGNSA. Germline trimming cut 5 bases from V and 9 bases from J; bases unmatched to any gene: 16. The CDR3 is made up of 16 amino acids. DNA for the CDR3: TGTGCCAGCAGCCCCCCCGGGACTACCTTCTTCACTGAGCAGTTCTTC. As protein: CASSPPGTTFFTEQFF.

Turning to this clonotype: This may arise from a read error, as a much more abundant clone is one base away. CDR3 sequence reads: CSAPKTPEKEKLVF. The CDR3 DNA reads TGCAGTGCTCCTAAGACACCCGAGAAGGAAAAACTGGTTTTT. The J gene is TRBJ1-4, the V gene TRBV20-1; D remains ambiguous. The CDR3 is 14 amino acids. In germline, CDR1 is DFQATT, CDR2 SNEGSKA (reference sequence).

A note on this clonotype: One end of the junction fails to match germline, which may point to a read error. This CDR3 is CASSLEAEAYNEQFF. CDR3 DNA sequence: TGTGCTAGCAGCTTAGAGGCCGAGGCCTACAATGAGCAGTTCTTC. The rearrangement joins TRBV7-7 to TRBJ2-1; D not certain. Germline V gene sequence: CDR1 SSHAT, CDR2 FNYEAQ (reference sequence). This CDR3 has 15 residues.